This T cell receptor beta chain was obtained from a study of cytomegalovirus exposure and HLA in healthy donors. Study as a whole: Earlier, approximately 190 million T cells were analyzed, and about 120 million unique TCR beta sequences were found among them. Study conclusions and caveats: A later analysis linked a missense DCLRE1C variant to TCR beta V- and J-gene trimming.

Concerning this clone itself: Its antigen is unidentified.

The CDR3 extends over 16 amino acids. Germline V gene data show CDR1 as SGHRS and CDR2 as YFSETQ. V lost 4 bases and J lost 2, with 18 bases in between. The PCR ran on 60 Vbeta and 13 Jbeta primers. Original processing methods: Counted up in a later analysis, unique TCR beta chains came to about 80 million, with some 11 million shared. Assay used: immunoSEQ multiplex PCR; TCRdb lists only in-frame clones, some missing. V and J calls and clone size are those listed in that table; D and trimming were worked out from the DNA. Its listing shows some 200,000 clones. The receptor was derived from a man aged 25-45 years in good health and CMV-seronegative. The source material was PBMCs. The V and J genes are TRBV5-1 and TRBJ2-5, with a tentative D call TRBD1 (6 bases). CDR3 sequence (DNA): TGCGCCAGCAGCAGACAGGTAACGACCCTTCAAGAGACCCAGTACTTC. Encoded protein: CASSRQVTTLQETQYF.